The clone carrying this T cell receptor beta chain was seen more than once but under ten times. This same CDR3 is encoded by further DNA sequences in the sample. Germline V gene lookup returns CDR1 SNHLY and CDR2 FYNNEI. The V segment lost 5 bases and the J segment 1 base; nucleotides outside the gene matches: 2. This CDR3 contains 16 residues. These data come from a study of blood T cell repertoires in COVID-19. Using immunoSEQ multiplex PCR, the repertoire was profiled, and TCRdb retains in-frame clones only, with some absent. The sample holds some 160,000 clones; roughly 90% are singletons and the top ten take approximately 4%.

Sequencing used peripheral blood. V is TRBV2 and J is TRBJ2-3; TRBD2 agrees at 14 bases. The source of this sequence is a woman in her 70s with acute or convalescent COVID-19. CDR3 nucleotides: TGTGCCAGCAGTTCGGGACTAGCGGGGGGCACAGATACGCAGTATTTT. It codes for CASSSGLAGGTDTQYF.